This T cell receptor beta chain was sequenced during a study of cytomegalovirus exposure and HLA in healthy donors. Study-level results: What was likely a sequencing artifact was a cluster of highly shared sequence variants. Roughly uniform sequencing depth across donors was assumed, possibly incorrectly. A few CMV-associated chains proved CMV antigen-specific in vitro.

With 60 Vbeta and 13 Jbeta primers, the PCR was carried out. Data came from immunoSEQ multiplex PCR; TCRdb stores just in-frame clones and leaves some out. This table has 100,000 to 150,000 clones, 80% to 90% appearing once. A word on this clone: Antigen specificity is unknown.

Germline V lookup: CDR1 MNHEY, CDR2 SMNVEV (reference sequence). This CDR3 has 14 residues. The ends lost 7 bases at V and 8 bases at J; junction bases unmatched: 12. This receptor was taken from a woman aged 40-49 years in good health and CMV-seropositive. The sample taken for sequencing was PBMCs. The gene calls are TRBV27 and TRBJ1-2, with 8 bases fitting TRBD1. The CDR3 nucleotides read TGTGCCAGCAACCGGTCAGGGGGCCTTGGAGGCTACACCTTC. Amino acids: CASNRSGGLGGYTF.